Only a few counts were recorded for the clone carrying this T cell receptor beta chain. Its target is not known. This entry is derived from a study of T-cell reconstitution after alpha-beta-depleted transplantation in children. Germline V CDR1 and CDR2: SGHRS, YFSETQ. The germline V and J ends were trimmed by 4 bases and 7 bases, with 21 bases remaining between them. The CDR3 loop spans 16 amino acids. For TCRbeta, the library was prepared with unique molecular identifiers. TCRdb re-derived calls from the PCR reads in MiXCR, one entry per CDR3 protein. The data hold 450,000 to 600,000 distinct CDR3 sequences, with 10% to 15% observed a single time. Study findings and constraints: Expanded graft clones, several hundred of them, were reportedly the source of alpha-beta T cells about two months after transplant.

The sequence came from a male patient younger than 18 who had a stem cell transplant for acute myeloid leukemia, so the T cells may come from the graft donor. Here the sequenced sample was PBMCs, mostly from graft donor cells, taken 360 days after TCRalphabeta/CD19-depleted stem cell transplant. The genes are TRBV5-1 and TRBJ1-5, with a tentative D call TRBD1 (6 bases). CDR3 residues: CASSPGADLGGQPQHF. CDR3 in DNA: TGCGCCAGCAGCCCGGGGGCGGACCTGGGGGGCCAGCCCCAGCATTTT.